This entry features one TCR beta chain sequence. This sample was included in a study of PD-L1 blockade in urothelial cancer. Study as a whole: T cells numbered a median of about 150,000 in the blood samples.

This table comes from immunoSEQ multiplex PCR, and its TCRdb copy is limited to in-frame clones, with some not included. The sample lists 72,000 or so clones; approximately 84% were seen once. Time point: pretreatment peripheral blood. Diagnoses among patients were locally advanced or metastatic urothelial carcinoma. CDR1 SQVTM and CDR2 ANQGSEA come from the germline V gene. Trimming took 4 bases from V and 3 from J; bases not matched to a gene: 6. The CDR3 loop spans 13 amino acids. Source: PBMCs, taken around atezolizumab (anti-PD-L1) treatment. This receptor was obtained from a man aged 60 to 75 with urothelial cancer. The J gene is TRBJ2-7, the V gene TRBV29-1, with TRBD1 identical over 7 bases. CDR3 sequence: CSVVSGTDYEQYF. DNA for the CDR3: TGCAGCGTTGTCTCTGGGACAGACTACGAGCAGTACTTC.